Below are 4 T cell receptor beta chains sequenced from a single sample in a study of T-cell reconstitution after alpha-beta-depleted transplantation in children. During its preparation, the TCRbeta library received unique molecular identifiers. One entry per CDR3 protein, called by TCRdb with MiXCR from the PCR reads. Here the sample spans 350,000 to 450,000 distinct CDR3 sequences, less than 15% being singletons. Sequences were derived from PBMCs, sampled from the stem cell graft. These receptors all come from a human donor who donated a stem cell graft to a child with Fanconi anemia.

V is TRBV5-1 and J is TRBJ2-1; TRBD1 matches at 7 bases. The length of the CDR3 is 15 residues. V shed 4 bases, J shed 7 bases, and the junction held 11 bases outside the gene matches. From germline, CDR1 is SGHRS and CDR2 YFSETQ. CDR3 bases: TGCGCCAGCAGCCCCGACAGGGTAGGTTGGAATGAGCAGTTCTTC. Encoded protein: CASSPDRVGWNEQFF.

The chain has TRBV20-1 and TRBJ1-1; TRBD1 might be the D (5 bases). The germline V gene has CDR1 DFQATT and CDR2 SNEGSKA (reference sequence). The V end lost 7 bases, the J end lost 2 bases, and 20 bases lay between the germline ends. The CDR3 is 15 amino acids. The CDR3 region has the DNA TGCAGTGGTCGGGGATTGGCCGGGACCAACACTGAAGCTTTCTTT. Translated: CSGRGLAGTNTEAFF.

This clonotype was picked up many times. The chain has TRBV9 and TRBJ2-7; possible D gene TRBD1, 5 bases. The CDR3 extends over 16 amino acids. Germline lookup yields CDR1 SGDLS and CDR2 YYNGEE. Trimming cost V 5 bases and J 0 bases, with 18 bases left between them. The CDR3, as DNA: TGTGCCAGCAGGGAGTGTAGGGGTGAAAGCTCCTACGAGCAGTACGTC. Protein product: CASRECRGESSYEQYV.

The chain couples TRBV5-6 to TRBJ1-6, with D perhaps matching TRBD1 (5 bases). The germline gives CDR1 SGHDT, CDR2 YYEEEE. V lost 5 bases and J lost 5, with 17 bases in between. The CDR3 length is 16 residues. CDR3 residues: CASSSSGTADNSPLHF. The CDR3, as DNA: TGTGCCAGCAGTTCGTCGGGGACCGCTGATAATTCACCCCTCCACTTT.